Described below is a single TCR beta chain sequence and its context. Its antigen is currently unknown. The data originate from a study of a mutant IDH1 vaccine in newly diagnosed glioma. Study-level information: Patients' prior therapy spanned radiotherapy, temozolomide, or both; most underwent both.

The length of the CDR3 is 16 residues. The V end was cut by 3 bases, the J end by 1 base, with 16 bases between. Germline V gene lookup returns CDR1 LNHNV and CDR2 YYDKDF (reference sequence). Findings and limits, study-wide: No link was apparently found between pseudoprogression and changes in top peripheral T cell clonotypes.

The assay was immunoSEQ multiplex PCR, and TCRdb's table has in-frame clones only and misses some. Here the sample spans around 24,000 clones, approximately 79% being singletons. The time point denotes: week 11, during vaccination. Each vaccine dose was 300 ug of mutant IDH1 20-mer peptide, with topical imiquimod. The sequencing here drew on PBMCs, taken from a glioma patient whose treatment included an IDH1 peptide vaccine. This TCR was sampled from a man aged 40-49 years with glioma. V gene TRBV15 combines with J gene TRBJ2-7; a weak D match, TRBD1 (6 bases). CDR3 nucleotide sequence: TGTGCCACCAGCAGCCCCGGGACAAAAGCATCCTACGAGCAGTACTTC. Encoded protein: CATSSPGTKASYEQYF.